The clone carrying this T cell receptor beta chain was observed at least ten times. Its antigen is currently unknown. The CDR3 regions of TCR beta were amplified from RNA transcripts. HTBI primers were used for first-round RT-PCR of the TCR CDR3. TCRdb re-called the multiplex PCR reads with MiXCR, one entry per CDR3 protein. Of about 380,000 distinct CDR3 sequences listed, approximately 15% are singletons. The data derive from a study of T cells in Graves' hyperthyroidism and ophthalmopathy. Exclusion followed for patients with uncontrolled infection, other autoimmune disease, pregnancy or lactation. Each diagnosis was grounded in clinical symptoms, serum thyroxine and TRAb, thyroid ultrasound, and orbital computed tomography. An approximately 10 ml volume of fresh peripheral blood provided the PBMCs. Study-wide results and limits: Most thyroid clonotypes expanded above 0.001 appeared in blood too.

This CDR3 comprises 17 residues. V shed 1 base and J shed 8 bases, with 21 bases lying between them. Sequenced: blood. This chain links TRBV12-3 or TRBV12-4 with TRBJ2-1; possibly TRBD1 or TRBD2 for D (5 bases each). The clonotype originates from a man in his thirties or forties with Graves' hyperthyroidism that later progressed to Graves' ophthalmopathy. The CDR3 here is CASSLVMPGTPVDEQFF. The DNA of the CDR3 is TGTGCCAGCAGTTTAGTGATGCCCGGGACGCCGGTGGATGAGCAGTTCTTC.